These 16 T cell receptor beta chains were all obtained from the same sample, sequenced in a study of blood T cell repertoires in COVID-19. Sequencing used immunoSEQ multiplex PCR; TCRdb keeps in-frame clones, though not all of them. The sample yields a few hundred thousand clones, 88% seen once. The sample was peripheral blood. These TCRs come from a woman between 40 and 50 years old who had recovered from COVID-19.

The chain couples TRBV7-9 to TRBJ2-7, with a tentative D call TRBD1 (5 bases). V lost 5 bases and J 0 bases, leaving 14 bases between the germline ends. The CDR3 extends over 15 amino acids. Per the germline V gene, CDR1 is SEHNR and CDR2 is FQNEAQ (reference sequence). For the CDR3, the DNA is TGTGCCAGCAGCCCGGACAAGGGGAACTCCTACGAGCAGTACTTC. It yields the protein CASSPDKGNSYEQYF.

This rearrangement joins TRBV7-3 to TRBJ2-1, with 13 bases fitting TRBD2. Germline V gene lookup returns CDR1 SGHTA and CDR2 FQGTGA. The J segment lost 9 bases and the V segment lost 5 bases, leaving 7 bases of the junction unmatched. There are 15 residues in the CDR3. For the CDR3, the DNA is TGTGCCAGCAGCCCAACTAGCGGGAGGGCCGGTGAGCAGTTCTTC. It specifies CASSPTSGRAGEQFF.

The CDR3 spells CASSLAQGEAFF. The CDR3 bases are TGTGCCAGCAGCTTAGCCCAGGGCGAAGCTTTCTTT. The chain has TRBV7-9 and TRBJ1-1; the D gene is possibly TRBD1 (5 bases). V lost 0 bases to trimming and J lost 8 bases, with 7 bases between them. The CDR3 runs 12 residues. Germline V CDR1 and CDR2: SEHNR, FQNEAQ (reference sequence).

This chain uses TRBV30 with TRBJ2-1; a weak D match, TRBD2 (7 bases). The V end was cut by 4 bases, the J end by 7 bases, with 17 bases between. CDR1 and CDR2 from the germline V gene are GTSNPN and SVGIG (reference sequence). This CDR3 is 14 amino acids long. CDR3: CAWTWGGRVNEQFF. Written as DNA, the CDR3 is TGTGCCTGGACCTGGGGGGGGCGGGTGAATGAGCAGTTCTTC.

The V gene is TRBV19, the J gene TRBJ2-3, with D possibly matching TRBD2 (5 bases). V was cut by 4 bases and J by 1 base, with 15 bases left in between. The CDR3 has 16 residues. Germline lookup yields CDR1 LNHDA and CDR2 SQIVND (reference sequence). The CDR3 region is CASSTRGGGGTDTQYF. The CDR3 DNA reads as TGTGCCAGTAGTACCCGGGGTGGTGGGGGCACAGATACGCAGTATTTT.

In its sample, this clone was seen a few times. The genes are TRBV19 and TRBJ1-5, with D hard to call. Germline CDR1 is LNHDA and CDR2 is SQIVND (reference sequence). V lost 7 bases to trimming and J lost 1 base, with 11 bases between them. CDR3 length equals 14 residues. CDR3 in amino acids: CASTPIQSNQPQHF. CDR3 DNA sequence: TGTGCCAGTACCCCAATACAGAGCAATCAGCCCCAGCATTTT.

The V and J genes are TRBV23-1 and TRBJ2-7; 14 nucleotides align to TRBD2. TRBV23-1 is identified as an open reading frame with a role that is uncertain. With V trimmed by 4 bases and J by 5 bases, 7 bases remained unmatched. The CDR3 sequence is 16 residues long. The chain's CDR3 is CASSRLGLAGADEQYF. CDR3 coding DNA: TGCGCCAGCAGTCGCTTGGGACTAGCGGGAGCGGACGAGCAGTACTTC.

The gene calls are TRBV6-5 and TRBJ1-4; TRBD1 matches 7 bases. The junction had 9 bases not matched to a gene; V was cut back by 6 bases and J by 8 bases. The germline CDR1 and CDR2 sequences are MNHEY and SVGAGI. This CDR3 region has 14 residues. Written as DNA, the CDR3 is TGTGCCAGCAGCCCCGACAGGGTTGGGGAAAAACTGTTTTTT. As protein: CASSPDRVGEKLFF.

Of note for this clone: A junction end diverges from the germline sequence, so it may reflect a read error. The chain has TRBV7-7 and TRBJ2-2; 9 bases are a match to TRBD1. The CDR3 runs 16 residues. Per germline, CDR1 SSHAT and CDR2 FNYEAQ (reference sequence). The CDR3: CASSRRTGANTGELFF. The CDR3, as DNA: TGTGCTAGCAGCCGCCGGACAGGGGCGAACACCGGGGAGCTGTTTTTT.

The table lists this clone with a count of one. The V and J genes are TRBV14 and TRBJ1-5; possibly TRBD1 for D (5 bases). Germline CDR1 SGHDN, CDR2 FVKESK. This CDR3 has 14 residues. Trimming stripped 1 base from V and 9 bases from J, with 13 bases between. The CDR3 here is CASSQGSPGGPQHF. The CDR3 DNA reads as TGTGCCAGCAGCCAAGGTTCGCCCGGGGGGCCCCAGCATTTT.

In this sample, this clone turned up once. The chain couples TRBV30 to TRBJ2-7, with D perhaps matching TRBD2 (7 bases). In germline, CDR1 is GTSNPN, CDR2 SVGIG (reference sequence). The ends were cut back, 0 bases at V and 3 bases at J, with 9 bases in the middle. The CDR3 sequence is 13 residues long. CDR3 in DNA: TGTGCCTGGAGTGTAAGGGGGGGCTACGAGCAGTACTTC. Amino acids: CAWSVRGGYEQYF. Using reference TRBV30 and TRBJ2-7 for the parts outside the CDR3, the full variable domain is SQTIHQWPATLVQPVGSPLSLECTVEGTSNPNLYWYRQAAGRGLQLLFYSVGIGQISSEVPQNLSASRPQDRQFILSSKKLLLSDSGFYLCAWSVRGGYEQYFGPGTRLTVT.

This clone was picked up a small number of times. V gene TRBV4-1 combines with J gene TRBJ2-1; 7 bases agree with TRBD2. With V trimmed by 0 bases and J by 6 bases, 5 bases remained unmatched. The CDR3 spans 15 residues. The germline V gene has CDR1 MGHRA and CDR2 YSYEKL. The CDR3 DNA is TGCGCCAGCAGCCAAGAGGGCGGGAGCTTCAATGAGCAGTTCTTC. This encodes CASSQEGGSFNEQFF.

This rearrangement joins TRBV9 to TRBJ2-3; D may be TRBD2 (6 bases). V was pared by 8 bases and J by 2 bases, with 18 bases between. The CDR3 has 15 amino acids. Germline CDR1 and CDR2: SGDLS and YYNGEE. The CDR3 bases are TGTGCCAGTTCACGACCCGCGGGAACCACAGATACGCAGTATTTT. Protein: CASSRPAGTTDTQYF.

The table lists this clone with a few counts. This sample includes further DNA sequences coding for the same CDR3. This rearrangement joins TRBV6-5 to TRBJ1-1; 7 nucleotides agree with TRBD1. There are 16 residues in the CDR3. V trimming: 0 bases; J trimming: 1 base; junction bases outside the gene matches: 5. Germline CDR1 and CDR2: MNHEY and SVGAGI. This CDR3 reads CASSYSGGWGNTEAFF. DNA for the CDR3: TGTGCCAGCAGTTACTCAGGGGGCTGGGGGAACACTGAAGCTTTCTTT.

The rearrangement links TRBV9 to TRBJ2-3; TRBD2 is a possible D gene (6 bases). The ends were cut back, 3 bases at V and 6 bases at J, with 14 bases in the middle. Germline CDR1 SGDLS, CDR2 YYNGEE. The CDR3 runs to 14 residues. The CDR3 loop reads CASSEGGTTDTQYF. The CDR3 coding sequence is TGTGCCAGCAGCGAGGGCGGGACCACGGATACGCAGTATTTT.

V is TRBV19 and J is TRBJ1-2, with 9 bases matching TRBD1. V lost 4 bases, J lost 4 bases, and 10 bases stayed unmatched. Germline CDR1 reads LNHDA; CDR2 reads SQIVND (reference sequence). The CDR3 consists of 16 residues. For the CDR3, the DNA is TGTGCCAGTAGTACCCGCCGACAGGGGGGATCCTATGGCTACACCTTC. Its protein product is CASSTRRQGGSYGYTF.